The clone carrying this T cell receptor (beta chain) was picked up one time. This entry comes from a study of blood T cell repertoires in COVID-19. Study summary: The cDNA or gDNA used as material had been derived from T cells, B-cell-depleted T cells, or PBMCs.

Sequencing used immunoSEQ multiplex PCR; TCRdb keeps in-frame clones, though not all of them. The table records 200,000 or so clones, roughly nine tenths of them present only once. Specimen: peripheral blood. The sequence came from a man aged 70-80 years with active or convalescent COVID-19.

The CDR3 reads CAWTGTVKKYEQYF. In DNA, the CDR3 is TGTGCCTGGACCGGGACAGTTAAAAAATACGAGCAGTACTTC. The V call is TRBV30, the J call TRBJ2-7; 7 bases match TRBD1. The CDR3 runs to 14 residues. With 4 bases clipped from V and 4 bases from J, the junction kept 10 bases outside the gene matches. Per germline, CDR1 GTSNPN and CDR2 SVGIG (reference sequence).